This TCR beta chain was obtained from a study of T cells in Graves' hyperthyroidism and ophthalmopathy. This CDR3 has 15 residues. The germline CDR1 and CDR2 sequences are SGHDN and FVKESK. Losses at the gene ends were 5 bases for V and 7 bases for J; bases not matched to a gene: 6. Amplification of TCR beta CDR3 regions used RNA as the template. First-round RT-PCR targeting the TCR CDR3 was performed with the HTBI primer set. TCRdb recomputed calls from the multiplex PCR reads with MiXCR, one row per CDR3 protein. Of about 560,000 distinct CDR3 sequences listed, 35% to 55% are singletons. Stable hyperthyroidism: no ophthalmopathy progression over 18 months of follow-up.

Sample: peripheral blood or thyroid tissue (not recorded which). This chain links TRBV14 with TRBJ1-6; 9 nucleotides align to TRBD1. This sequence originates from a woman aged 18-35 years with Graves' hyperthyroidism. The CDR3 sequence is CASSYTGQGNSPLHF. The CDR3 nucleotides read TGTGCCAGCAGCTACACAGGACAGGGGAATTCACCCCTCCACTTT. Together with reference TRBV14 and TRBJ1-6, the CDR3 gives the full variable domain: EAGVTQFPSHSVIEKGQTVTLRCDPISGHDNLYWYRRVMGKEIKFLLHFVKESKQDESGMPNNRFLAERTGGTYSTLKVQPAELEDSGVYFCASSYTGQGNSPLHFGNGTRLTVT.